The rows below give T cell receptor beta chains drawn from one sample of a study of blood T cell repertoires in COVID-19. Produced via immunoSEQ multiplex PCR; TCRdb's table is partial and in-frame only. The sample gives some 220,000 clones, roughly 81% of which show up once; 4% to 4.5% is in the top ten. Source material: peripheral blood. The receptors derive from a man in his fifties or sixties with acute or convalescent COVID-19. Both conserved end residues are part of each CDR3. The D gene is left open where the match is weak. The size field is filled for only some rows; it gives once, few, many or a size class.

D	V	size	J	CDR3	DNA
.	TRBV5-1	.	TRBJ1-5	CANERGMAQHF	TGCGCCAACGAAAGGGGAATGGCCCAGCATTTT
TRBD2	TRBV5-1	.	TRBJ2-3	CASSLGSSGRTDTQYF	TGCGCCAGCAGCTTGGGGTCTAGCGGGAGAACAGATACGCAGTATTTT
.	TRBV18	once	TRBJ2-5	CASSPPPRQETQYF	TGTGCCAGCTCACCACCTCCCCGCCAAGAGACCCAGTACTTC
.	TRBV27	once	TRBJ1-5	CASSSSGPINQPQHF	TGTGCCAGCAGCTCAAGCGGGCCAATCAATCAGCCCCAGCATTTT
.	TRBV4-1	.	TRBJ2-5	CASSPRGETQYF	TGCGCCAGCAGCCCCCGGGGTGAGACCCAGTACTTC
.	TRBV30	.	TRBJ1-1	CAWDMGGNTEAFF	TGTGCCTGGGACATGGGAGGGAACACTGAAGCTTTCTTT
.	TRBV19	.	TRBJ1-1	CASSLELGVNTEAFF	TGTGCCAGTAGCTTGGAGTTGGGAGTGAACACTGAAGCTTTCTTT
.	TRBV4-1	.	TRBJ1-5	CASSQDSTGGQPQHF	TGCGCCAGCAGCCAAGATTCGACAGGCGGGCAGCCCCAGCATTTT
.	TRBV9	once	TRBJ1-5	CASSVEGGYSNQPQHF	TGTGCCAGCAGCGTAGAAGGAGGATATAGCAATCAGCCCCAGCATTTT
.	TRBV3-1/TRBV3-2	.	TRBJ1-2	CASSHPNRNYGYTF	TGTGCCAGCAGCCACCCGAACAGAAACTATGGCTACACCTTC
.	TRBV6-5	once	TRBJ2-1	CASTRVGSRTNEQFF	TGTGCCAGCACCCGGGTCGGTAGTAGAACAAATGAGCAGTTCTTC
.	TRBV28	.	TRBJ2-3	CASSISRELADTQYF	TGTGCCAGCAGCATCTCCCGGGAGCTGGCAGATACGCAGTATTTT
.	TRBV18	.	TRBJ1-1	CASSLTVMNTEAFF	TGTGCCAGCTCCCTCACAGTCATGAACACTGAAGCTTTCTTT
.	TRBV10-2	.	TRBJ2-7	CATSGGGSTYEQYF	TGCGCCACCAGTGGGGGAGGTAGTACCTACGAGCAGTACTTC
TRBD1	TRBV7-9	.	TRBJ1-4	CASSSQGVGEKLFF	TGTGCCAGCAGCTCACAGGGGGTAGGGGAAAAACTGTTTTTT
TRBD1	TRBV5-6	.	TRBJ1-6	CASSRDRANSPLHF	TGTGCCAGCAGCCGTGACAGGGCTAATTCACCCCTCCACTTT
.	TRBV5-1	.	TRBJ2-4	CASSPRRFDTLAKNIQYF	TGCGCCAGCAGCCCCAGGCGCTTCGACACCTTAGCCAAAAACATTCAGTACTTC
TRBD2	TRBV5-1	.	TRBJ2-5	CASSPLQGLAGWGETQYF	TGCGCCAGCAGCCCCCTCCAGGGACTAGCGGGATGGGGCGAGACCCAGTACTTC
.	TRBV9	.	TRBJ2-1	CASSTSGSPLNEQFF	TGTGCCAGCAGTACCTCGGGGAGCCCACTGAATGAGCAGTTCTTC
.	TRBV19	.	TRBJ1-6	CASWEGIYNSPLHF	TGTGCCAGCTGGGAGGGAATCTATAATTCACCCCTCCACTTT
.	TRBV6-5	.	TRBJ2-2	CASTPRLPGTGELFF	TGTGCCAGCACCCCTCGACTTCCGGGCACCGGGGAGCTGTTTTTT
TRBD1	TRBV3-1/TRBV3-2	.	TRBJ1-2	CASSQGPDRGRGYTF	TGTGCCAGCAGCCAAGGCCCGGACAGGGGACGTGGCTACACCTTC
TRBD1	TRBV5-4	.	TRBJ2-3	CASSLAGQGSSDTQYF	TGTGCCAGCAGCTTGGCCGGACAGGGGAGTTCCGATACGCAGTATTTT
TRBD1	TRBV2	.	TRBJ1-1	CASTGGVRAFF	TGTGCCAGCACAGGGGGCGTGAGAGCTTTCTTT
.	TRBV30	.	TRBJ2-7	CAWRSPGSGYEQYF	TGTGCCTGGAGGTCTCCTGGGTCAGGCTACGAGCAGTACTTC
.	TRBV11-3	.	TRBJ1-1	CASSLPSGRRAFF	TGTGCCAGCAGCTTGCCCAGTGGGCGTAGAGCTTTCTTT
TRBD2	TRBV27	.	TRBJ2-1	CASSLAGGNYNEQFF	TGTGCCAGCAGTTTAGCGGGGGGAAACTACAATGAGCAGTTCTTC
.	TRBV5-5	.	TRBJ1-5	CASSLVVGSNQPQHF	TGTGCCAGCAGCCTGGTCGTGGGCAGCAATCAGCCCCAGCATTTT
.	TRBV9	many	TRBJ1-2	CASSAHTSSYGYTF	TGTGCCAGCAGCGCCCATACATCCTCCTATGGCTACACCTTC
TRBD1	TRBV6-5	few	TRBJ1-1	CASSYGDRTNTEAFF	TGTGCCAGCAGTTACGGGGACAGGACGAACACTGAAGCTTTCTTT
.	TRBV12-3/TRBV12-4	.	TRBJ2-2	CASTGAPGGELFF	TGTGCCAGCACAGGGGCGCCCGGCGGGGAGCTGTTTTTT
TRBD1	TRBV30	once	TRBJ2-6	CAWSWSGTGVSGANVLTF	TGTGCCTGGAGCTGGTCCGGGACAGGGGTATCTGGGGCCAACGTCCTGACTTTC
TRBD1	TRBV18	.	TRBJ1-2	CASSPLPRTGAQIGYTF	TGTGCCAGCTCACCACTACCTCGCACAGGGGCGCAAATTGGCTACACCTTC
.	TRBV14	.	TRBJ2-2	CASSQLKFGELFF	TGTGCCAGCAGCCAACTTAAATTCGGGGAGCTGTTTTTT
.	TRBV5-6	.	TRBJ2-5	CASSSGGLETQYF	TGTGCCAGCAGTTCGGGGGGCTTAGAGACCCAGTACTTC
.	TRBV6-5	.	TRBJ2-2	CASSYYRNTGELFF	TGTGCCAGCAGTTACTATAGGAACACCGGGGAGCTGTTTTTT
TRBD2	TRBV28	once	TRBJ2-1	CASSFWGRADNEQFF	TGTGCCAGCAGTTTTTGGGGGAGGGCCGACAATGAGCAGTTCTTC
TRBD2	TRBV11-1	.	TRBJ2-7	CASSFRPGTSFYEQYF	TGTGCCAGCAGCTTTAGGCCGGGGACTAGCTTCTACGAGCAGTACTTC
.	TRBV9	.	TRBJ1-5	CASSVGDSHNQPQHF	TGTGCCAGCAGCGTAGGTGACAGCCACAATCAGCCCCAGCATTTT
TRBD2	TRBV14	.	TRBJ2-1	CASSPTSGRYNEQFF	TGTGCCAGCAGTCCCACTAGCGGGAGGTACAATGAGCAGTTCTTC
.	TRBV6-1	.	TRBJ1-2	CASSESGFSYTF	TGTGCCAGCAGTGAGTCAGGATTTAGCTACACCTTC
.	TRBV10-3	.	TRBJ2-7	CAISESGAYEQYF	TGTGCCATCAGTGAGTCGGGAGCCTACGAGCAGTACTTC
.	TRBV5-4	.	TRBJ1-1	CASSENRRNTEAFF	TGTGCCAGCAGCGAAAACAGGAGAAACACTGAAGCTTTCTTT
.	TRBV7-3	few	TRBJ1-1	CASSLTRNTEAFF	TGTGCCAGCAGCTTAACGAGGAACACTGAAGCTTTCTTT
.	TRBV28	.	TRBJ1-2	CASRRQGYTF	TGTGCCAGCAGAAGACAGGGCTACACCTTC
.	TRBV6-4	.	TRBJ2-2	CASGQGTGELFF	TGTGCCAGCGGCCAGGGGACCGGGGAGCTGTTTTTT
.	TRBV19	.	TRBJ1-1	CASSHNTEAFF	TGTGCCAGTAGCCATAACACTGAAGCTTTCTTT
TRBD1	TRBV13	.	TRBJ1-2	CASSQTGATYGYTF	TGTGCCAGCAGCCAGACAGGGGCCACCTATGGCTACACCTTC
TRBD2	TRBV11-3	.	TRBJ2-7	CASSPSGHYEQYF	TGTGCCAGCAGCCCTAGCGGGCATTACGAGCAGTACTTC
.	TRBV28	.	TRBJ1-6	CASTQTDRLRGPLHF	TGTGCCAGCACCCAAACCGACAGGCTACGGGGACCCCTCCACTTT
TRBD1	TRBV15	.	TRBJ1-6	CATSSTGTGFPPLHF	TGTGCCACCAGCAGTACCGGGACAGGGTTTCCACCCCTCCACTTT
.	TRBV5-1	.	TRBJ1-5	CASTRRGYQPQHF	TGCGCCAGCACCCGAAGGGGATATCAGCCCCAGCATTTT
TRBD2	TRBV7-8	.	TRBJ2-7	CASSLGGLAVYEQYF	TGTGCCAGCAGCTTAGGAGGACTAGCCGTCTACGAGCAGTACTTC
TRBD2	TRBV30	.	TRBJ2-5	CAWSVPLGLAGGPGETQYF	TGTGCCTGGAGTGTACCCCTAGGACTAGCGGGGGGGCCGGGGGAGACCCAGTACTTC
TRBD2	TRBV2	.	TRBJ2-1	CASSGSGREASYNEQFF	TGTGCCAGCAGTGGTAGCGGGAGGGAGGCATCCTACAATGAGCAGTTCTTC